Listed below are T cell receptor beta chains from one sample, sequenced in a study of T cells in Graves' hyperthyroidism and ophthalmopathy. TCRdb re-called the multiplex PCR reads through MiXCR, storing one row per CDR3 protein. The table includes just over 550,000 distinct CDR3 sequences, 46% detected once. The source material was peripheral blood or thyroid tissue (not recorded which). These receptors were taken from a woman aged 18-29 years with Graves' hyperthyroidism. Both conserved end residues are part of each CDR3. D genes are given only for firm matches. For some rows the clone size is stated as once, few or many, or as a class when expanded; others skip it.

D,J,size,V,CDR3,DNA
-,TRBJ1-4,many,TRBV7-2,CASTEPEHEKLFF,TGTGCCAGCACCGAGCCGGAGCATGAAAAACTGTTTTTT
-,TRBJ1-5,few,TRBV2,CASSPPDGASNQPQHF,TGTGCCAGCAGCCCACCGGACGGGGCGAGCAATCAGCCCCAGCATTTT
-,TRBJ1-3,many,TRBV25-1,CASSSWDAGNTIYF,TGTGCCAGCTCCTCCTGGGATGCTGGAAACACCATATATTTT
TRBD1,TRBJ2-7,-,TRBV7-9,CASSWIPGQDTYEQYF,TGTGCCAGCAGCTGGATCCCGGGACAGGATACCTACGAGCAGTACTTC
TRBD2,TRBJ2-2,-,TRBV10-3,CASSYPGTSGRTGELFF,TGTGCCAGCAGTTATCCCGGGACTAGCGGGAGGACCGGGGAGCTGTTTTTT
TRBD1,TRBJ1-5,-,TRBV10-3,CAIKQGQRNQPQHF,TGTGCCATCAAACAGGGACAGCGAAATCAGCCCCAGCATTTT
-,TRBJ2-3,-,TRBV24-1,CATSDNPNTDTQYF,TGTGCCACCAGTGATAATCCCAACACAGATACGCAGTATTTT
-,TRBJ2-2,few,TRBV7-9,CASRPGSNTGELFF,TGTGCCAGCCGCCCAGGGTCGAACACCGGGGAGCTGTTTTTT
TRBD2,TRBJ2-7,few,TRBV4-3,CASSLYSGGPYEQYF,TGCGCCAGCAGCCTTTACAGCGGGGGCCCCTACGAGCAGTACTTC
TRBD1,TRBJ1-5,-,TRBV7-9,CASSIGTGVFQPQHF,TGTGCCAGCAGCATCGGGACAGGGGTTTTTCAGCCCCAGCATTTT
-,TRBJ1-1,many,TRBV12-3/TRBV12-4,CASSLMRTEAFF,TGTGCCAGCAGCCTTATGCGCACTGAAGCTTTCTTT
-,TRBJ1-5,few,TRBV15,CATSRDPPLGRGVNQPQHF,TGTGCCACCAGCAGAGATCCCCCGTTAGGCAGGGGAGTCAATCAGCCCCAGCATTTT
-,TRBJ2-5,few,TRBV24-1,CATSRGLRETQYF,TGTGCCACCAGTCGGGGTCTCCGGGAGACCCAGTACTTC
TRBD1,TRBJ1-2,-,TRBV7-9,CASGSSGTANYGYTF,TGTGCCAGCGGCTCGAGTGGGACAGCGAACTATGGCTACACCTTC
TRBD1,TRBJ1-5,many,TRBV9,CASSRTGYSNQPQHF,TGTGCCAGCAGCCGGACAGGGTATAGCAATCAGCCCCAGCATTTT
TRBD2,TRBJ2-7,-,TRBV7-9,CASSSGGFYEQYF,TGTGCCAGCAGCTCGGGAGGGTTCTACGAGCAGTACTTC
-,TRBJ1-3,few,TRBV29-1,CSVEAPSRGAGNTIYF,TGCAGCGTTGAAGCTCCCTCCAGAGGGGCTGGAAACACCATATATTTT
TRBD2,TRBJ2-5,few,TRBV7-9,CASSFPEPLTSEDQETQYF,TGTGCCAGCAGCTTCCCCGAGCCCCTCACTAGCGAGGACCAAGAGACCCAGTACTTC
-,TRBJ1-1,-,TRBV24-1,CATSDSDPGDTEAFF,TGTGCCACCAGTGATTCCGACCCGGGGGACACTGAAGCTTTCTTT
-,TRBJ1-2,many,TRBV7-9,CASSLGDGYTF,TGTGCCAGCAGCTTGGGAGATGGCTACACCTTC
-,TRBJ2-7,-,TRBV24-1,CASSETGNEQYF,TGTGCCAGCAGTGAAACGGGAAACGAGCAGTACTTC
-,TRBJ1-4,-,TRBV7-1,CASAPDTDEKLFF,TGTGCCAGCGCTCCCGACACGGATGAAAAACTGTTTTTT
-,TRBJ1-1,-,TRBV29-1,CSARDLLNTEAFF,TGCAGCGCCCGGGATCTTTTGAACACTGAAGCTTTCTTT
TRBD1,TRBJ2-7,-,TRBV7-9,CASSPDRGYWYEQYF,TGTGCCAGCAGCCCCGACAGGGGGTATTGGTACGAGCAGTACTTC
-,TRBJ1-1,few,TRBV29-1,CSVGGGEAFF,TGCAGCGTTGGGGGGGGTGAAGCTTTCTTT
-,TRBJ2-7,-,TRBV7-9,CASSLPGEDGYEQYF,TGTGCCAGCAGCTTACCAGGGGAGGATGGCTACGAGCAGTACTTC
TRBD1,TRBJ2-7,-,TRBV6-1,CASSTMRTGLDEQYF,TGTGCCAGCAGTACAATGAGGACAGGGCTCGACGAGCAGTACTTC
-,TRBJ1-2,-,TRBV29-1,CSVGDAQGGNYGYTF,TGCAGCGTTGGAGATGCTCAGGGAGGGAACTATGGCTACACCTTC
TRBD1,TRBJ1-5,-,TRBV5-1,CASSRDSNQPQPF,TGCGCCAGCAGCCGGGACAGCAATCAGCCCCAGCCTTTT
-,TRBJ2-7,-,TRBV6-5,CASSYSPGNYEQYF,TGTGCCAGCAGTTACTCTCCAGGAAACTACGAGCAGTACTTC
-,TRBJ2-1,-,TRBV24-1,CATRLGNNEQFF,TGTGCCACCAGACTCGGGAACAATGAGCAGTTCTTC
-,TRBJ2-7,few,TRBV2,CASSSSTSSYEQYF,-